The 31 T cell receptor beta chains given below trace back to one sample, sequenced in a study of blood T cell repertoires in COVID-19. Here immunoSEQ multiplex PCR was the method, and the copy in TCRdb shows in-frame clones only, minus some. The sample includes 150,000 to 200,000 clones, approximately 87% seen only once; the top ten take roughly 0.9%. The source material was peripheral blood. These TCRs come from a woman between 18 and 29 years old who had recovered from COVID-19.

This chain links TRBV19 with TRBJ2-3; tentatively, D is TRBD1 (6 bases). Germline V lookup: CDR1 LNHDA, CDR2 SQIVND (reference sequence). CDR3 size: 14 residues. The V and J ends lost 6 bases and 5 bases respectively, with 15 bases between them. The CDR3 region is CASRGSQGLDTQYF. CDR3 sequence (DNA): TGTGCCAGTAGAGGATCACAGGGATTAGATACGCAGTATTTT.

This rearrangement joins TRBV7-9 to TRBJ2-2, with D perhaps matching TRBD2 (6 bases). Germline V CDR1 and CDR2: SEHNR, FQNEAQ (reference sequence). CDR3 length: 14 residues. The ends were cut back, 2 bases at V and 6 bases at J, with 10 bases in the middle. The CDR3 region is CASSLLGEAGELFF. The DNA of the CDR3 is TGTGCCAGCAGCTTACTTGGGGAGGCCGGGGAGCTGTTTTTT.

The J gene is TRBJ2-1, the V gene TRBV18, with TRBD2 matching 7 bases. The CDR3 has 14 amino acids. Trimming at V came to 6 bases and at J to 7 bases, leaving 9 bases not matched to a gene. Germline assignment: CDR1 KGHSH and CDR2 LQKENI. The CDR3, as DNA: TGTGCCAGCTCCCAAAGCGGGACCCTGAATGAGCAGTTCTTC. Translating gives CASSQSGTLNEQFF.

The gene calls are TRBV7-3 and TRBJ2-5; unclear D gene. V shed 1 base and J shed 0 bases, with 6 bases lying between them. Germline CDR1 and CDR2: SGHTA and FQGTGA. The CDR3 spans 14 residues. The DNA of the CDR3 is TGTGCCAGCAGCTTAAATCCGTACCAAGAGACCCAGTACTTC. Amino acids: CASSLNPYQETQYF.

J is TRBJ1-5 and V is TRBV27; D is unresolved. The germline V gene has CDR1 MNHEY and CDR2 SMNVEV (reference sequence). The CDR3 covers 16 residues. Trimming removed 2 bases from V and 7 bases from J, with 18 bases in between. The CDR3 here is CASSLISGSTLQPQHF. As DNA, the CDR3 is TGTGCCAGCAGTTTAATTAGTGGTAGTACGTTGCAGCCCCAGCATTTT.

The chain employs TRBV23-1 and TRBJ2-7, with D possibly being TRBD1 (6 bases). TRBV23-1 is flagged as an ORF with uncertain function. V lost 0 bases, J lost 3 bases, and 15 bases lay in between. This CDR3 comprises 16 residues. The CDR3 DNA reads as TGCGCCAGCAGTCAATCCATGAGACAGGAAAGCTACGAGCAGTACTTC. It encodes CASSQSMRQESYEQYF.

The chain joins TRBV15 to TRBJ2-1; D remains ambiguous. Germline CDR1 is LNHNV and CDR2 is YYDKDF (reference sequence). V was pared by 5 bases and J by 0 bases, with 5 bases between. CDR3 length: 13 residues. The CDR3 bases are TGTGCCACCAGCTTGAGCTCCTACAATGAGCAGTTCTTC. Amino acids: CATSLSSYNEQFF.

There are a few counts of this clone. The chain employs TRBV7-9 and TRBJ2-5; tentatively, D is TRBD1 (5 bases). Germline V gene lookup returns CDR1 SEHNR and CDR2 FQNEAQ (reference sequence). There are 14 residues in the CDR3. The germline V and J ends were trimmed by 2 bases and 1 base, with 8 bases remaining between them. CDR3 sequence (DNA): TGTGCCAGCAGCTTATCAGGGCTCCAAGAGACCCAGTACTTC. As protein: CASSLSGLQETQYF.

The rearrangement joins TRBV19 to TRBJ2-3; 11 nucleotides align to TRBD2. CDR1 is LNHDA, CDR2 SQIVND, per germline (reference sequence). The junction had 2 bases not matched to a gene; V was cut back by 4 bases and J by 2 bases. This CDR3 contains 15 residues. The CDR3 DNA sequence: TGTGCCAGTAGTACTAGCGGGGGGCCCACAGATACGCAGTATTTT. It codes for CASSTSGGPTDTQYF.

This clone was recorded only once. The CDR3 loop is CSADAGLKETQYF. In nucleotides, the CDR3 is TGCAGCGCTGACGCAGGACTTAAAGAGACCCAGTACTTC. This chain uses TRBV29-1 with TRBJ2-5, with TRBD2 as a possible D gene (5 bases). The V end was cut by 7 bases, the J end by 3 bases, with 15 bases between. Germline lookup yields CDR1 SQVTM and CDR2 ANQGSEA. This CDR3 contains 13 residues.

V gene TRBV6-5 combines with J gene TRBJ1-1; 7 bases align to TRBD1. Germline V CDR1 and CDR2: MNHEY, SVGAGI. V dropped 2 bases and J dropped 12; count of bases not matched to a gene: 6. This CDR3 has 12 residues. The CDR3 spells CASSYRTGKTFF. The CDR3 region has the DNA TGTGCCAGCAGTTACAGGACAGGCAAAACTTTCTTT.

The rearrangement joins TRBV5-1 to TRBJ1-1; 7 nucleotides agree with TRBD1. Germline lookup yields CDR1 SGHRS and CDR2 YFSETQ. J lost 5 bases, V lost 2 bases, and 6 bases had no gene match. The CDR3 loop spans 14 amino acids. In nucleotides, the CDR3 is TGCGCCAGCAGCTTCGCAGGGGGAGAGACTGAAGCTTTCTTT. Translating it yields CASSFAGGETEAFF.

The J gene is TRBJ2-4, the V gene TRBV28; 10 nucleotides align to TRBD1. CDR1 is MDHEN, CDR2 SYDVKM, per germline. Trimming took 5 bases from V and 16 from J; bases not matched to a gene: 11. The CDR3 covers 13 residues. As DNA, the CDR3 is TGTGCCAGCAGTCTCCAGGGGGACAGGGGCCAATACTTC. Translating it yields CASSLQGDRGQYF.

This chain links TRBV13 with TRBJ2-7; D is perhaps TRBD2 (6 bases). The CDR3 sequence is 14 residues long. With 2 bases removed from V and 2 bases from J, the gap between germline ends came to 10 bases. Germline lookup yields CDR1 PRHDT and CDR2 FYEKMQ (reference sequence). The CDR3 DNA reads as TGTGCCAGCAGCTTATTAACGGGGGCCTACGAGCAGTACTTC. This sequence encodes CASSLLTGAYEQYF.

This clone has only a few counts. The chain couples TRBV19 to TRBJ1-1; perhaps TRBD1 as D (5 bases). Looked up from germline, CDR1 is LNHDA and CDR2 is SQIVND (reference sequence). Trimming stripped 6 bases from V and 1 base from J, with 9 bases between. CDR3 length: 13 amino acids. CDR3 nucleotides: TGTGCCAGTAGAAGAACAGGGAACACTGAAGCTTTCTTT. Protein: CASRRTGNTEAFF.

The chain carries TRBV9 and TRBJ2-7; D uncertain. Germline V gives CDR1 SGDLS, CDR2 YYNGEE. The CDR3 is 16 amino acids. V lost 0 bases, J lost 0 bases, and 13 bases lay in between. The CDR3 loop reads CASSVVAVRSSYEQYV. The CDR3 DNA reads TGTGCCAGCAGCGTAGTTGCCGTAAGGAGCTCCTACGAGCAGTACGTC.

The V call is TRBV3-1 (or the pseudogene TRBV3-2), the J call TRBJ2-5; D is ambiguous. Germline V CDR1 and CDR2: LGHDT, YNNKEL (reference sequence). The CDR3 is made up of 14 amino acids. V was pared by 1 base and J by 4 bases, with 10 bases between. The DNA of the CDR3 is TGTGCCAGCAGCCAAGTGAGCCACTTAGAGACCCAGTACTTC. Translating it yields CASSQVSHLETQYF.

The chain couples TRBV29-1 to TRBJ1-1; 9 bases align to TRBD1. Germline loops: CDR1 SQVTM, CDR2 ANQGSEA. After removal of 5 bases from V and 1 base from J, the junction contained 8 bases not matched to a gene. This CDR3 region has 15 residues. The CDR3 spells CSVTRGGQGNTEAFF. The CDR3 DNA follows: TGCAGCGTTACCCGAGGGGGACAGGGGAACACTGAAGCTTTCTTT.

The table lists this clone with a few counts. The gene calls are TRBV21-1 and TRBJ2-5; the tabulated D call, TRBD2, remains unverified against the DNA. TRBV21-1 is a pseudogene. The CDR3 covers 16 residues. CDR3 DNA sequence: TGTGCCAGCACCTTACCGCTGGAGGGCCCCCCAGAGACCCAGTACTTC. It codes for CASTLPLEGPPETQYF.

The chain uses TRBV19 and TRBJ1-6; D is uncertain. The CDR3 covers 13 residues. Germline loops: CDR1 LNHDA, CDR2 SQIVND (reference sequence). With 7 bases removed from V and 5 bases from J, the gap between germline ends came to 9 bases. CDR3 protein: CASTHGDNSPLHF. The DNA for the CDR3 is TGTGCCAGTACCCACGGAGATAATTCACCCCTCCACTTT.

The chain couples TRBV19 to TRBJ2-1; 7 positions agree with TRBD2. J was trimmed by 7 bases and V by 4 bases; bases with no gene match: 10. Per the germline V gene, CDR1 is LNHDA and CDR2 is SQIVND (reference sequence). The CDR3 has 15 residues. The CDR3 sequence: CASSTRRELRNEQFF. CDR3 DNA sequence: TGTGCCAGTAGTACCCGGCGGGAGCTTCGAAATGAGCAGTTCTTC.

J is TRBJ1-6 and V is TRBV3-1 (or the pseudogene TRBV3-2); D is unresolved. V lost 4 bases and J lost 4, with 14 bases in between. The CDR3 runs 16 residues. Germline CDR1 and CDR2: LGHDT and YNNKEL (reference sequence). The CDR3 DNA sequence: TGTGCCAGCAGCCCGAAGGTGGGAGCTTATAATTCACCCCTCCACTTT. Translating it yields CASSPKVGAYNSPLHF.

The chain is built from TRBV4-3 and TRBJ1-6, with unresolved D. V was pared by 0 bases and J by 3 bases, with 9 bases between. Germline V gives CDR1 LGHNA, CDR2 YSLEER. The CDR3 runs to 16 residues. In DNA, the CDR3 is TGCGCCAGCAGCCAAGATAGCCGGAACTATAATTCACCCCTCCACTTT. As protein: CASSQDSRNYNSPLHF.

The chain uses TRBV10-3 and TRBJ1-2; TRBD1 matches 9 bases. The germline CDR1 and CDR2 sequences are ENHRY and SYGVKD. J was trimmed by 4 bases and V by 0 bases; bases with no gene match: 3. The CDR3 covers 15 residues. CDR3 protein: CAISESTTGGYGYTF. The CDR3 DNA follows: TGTGCCATCAGTGAGTCGACGACAGGGGGCTATGGCTACACCTTC.

The genes are TRBV3-1 (or the pseudogene TRBV3-2) and TRBJ2-2, with 7 bases matching TRBD1. Germline-derived CDR1 and CDR2 are LGHDT and YNNKEL (reference sequence). V dropped 6 bases and J dropped 3; count of bases not matched to a gene: 13. CDR3 length: 17 residues. The CDR3 is CASSLTTRGSYTGELFF. The CDR3 region has the DNA TGTGCCAGCAGTCTTACTACCAGGGGGTCCTACACCGGGGAGCTGTTTTTT.

V and J are TRBV5-1 and TRBJ1-2, with unresolved D. The germline CDR1 and CDR2 sequences are SGHRS and YFSETQ. The CDR3 runs to 16 residues. V was pared by 0 bases and J by 5 bases, with 17 bases between. The CDR3 DNA follows: TGCGCCAGCAGCTTGGAATCGACAACGGCAGGTTATGGCTACACCTTC. Protein product: CASSLESTTAGYGYTF. Looking up the rest from reference TRBV5-1 and TRBJ1-2 gives the full variable domain: KAGVTQTPRYLIKTRGQQVTLSCSPISGHRSVSWYQQTPGQGLQFLFEYFSETQRNKGNFPGRFSGRQFSNSRSEMNVSTLELGDSALYLCASSLESTTAGYGYTFGSGTRLTVV.

The chain employs TRBV3-1 (or the pseudogene TRBV3-2) and TRBJ2-5; 7 bases align to TRBD1. This CDR3 spans 14 amino acids. From germline, CDR1 is LGHDT and CDR2 YNNKEL (reference sequence). The ends lost 1 base at V and 4 bases at J; junction bases unmatched: 3. DNA for the CDR3: TGTGCCAGCAGCCAAGGAGACAGGGTAGAGACCCAGTACTTC. It specifies CASSQGDRVETQYF.

The rearrangement joins TRBV19 to TRBJ2-1; the match to TRBD2 covers 8 bases. The CDR3 is 13 residues long. The V gene end was trimmed by 6 bases and the J gene end by 10 bases; junction bases not matched to a gene: 8. Per germline, CDR1 LNHDA and CDR2 SQIVND (reference sequence). CDR3 in DNA: TGTGCCAGTAGCGGGACTAGAGGTGGCGAGCAGTTCTTC. Its protein is CASSGTRGGEQFF.

The chain is built from TRBV5-5 and TRBJ2-7, with TRBD1 matching over 7 bases. The CDR3 is 14 amino acids. The J segment lost 2 bases and the V segment lost 2 bases, leaving 4 bases of the junction unmatched. CDR1 is SGHKS, CDR2 YYEKEE, per germline (reference sequence). Here the CDR3 reads CASSFWTGAYEQYF. In nucleotides, the CDR3 is TGTGCCAGCAGCTTTTGGACAGGAGCCTACGAGCAGTACTTC.

V is TRBV27 and J is TRBJ2-1, with TRBD2 as a possible D gene (6 bases). The CDR3 is 14 residues long. V gave up 3 bases and J gave up 7 bases, with 13 bases separating them. CDR1 MNHEY and CDR2 SMNVEV come from the germline V gene (reference sequence). CDR3: CASSFVGSGNEQFF. CDR3 coding DNA: TGTGCCAGCAGTTTCGTCGGGAGCGGTAATGAGCAGTTCTTC.

The chain employs TRBV6-2 or TRBV6-3 and TRBJ2-1; 16 bases are shared with TRBD2. The V gene's germline CDR1 is MNHEY and CDR2 SVGEGT. V lost 5 bases to trimming and J lost 1 base; unmatched junction nucleotides: 8. The CDR3 is 19 amino acids. The CDR3 bases are TGTGCCAGCAGTGATGTGGGACTAGCGGGAGGGGGGTCCTACAATGAGCAGTTCTTC. Its protein is CASSDVGLAGGGSYNEQFF.